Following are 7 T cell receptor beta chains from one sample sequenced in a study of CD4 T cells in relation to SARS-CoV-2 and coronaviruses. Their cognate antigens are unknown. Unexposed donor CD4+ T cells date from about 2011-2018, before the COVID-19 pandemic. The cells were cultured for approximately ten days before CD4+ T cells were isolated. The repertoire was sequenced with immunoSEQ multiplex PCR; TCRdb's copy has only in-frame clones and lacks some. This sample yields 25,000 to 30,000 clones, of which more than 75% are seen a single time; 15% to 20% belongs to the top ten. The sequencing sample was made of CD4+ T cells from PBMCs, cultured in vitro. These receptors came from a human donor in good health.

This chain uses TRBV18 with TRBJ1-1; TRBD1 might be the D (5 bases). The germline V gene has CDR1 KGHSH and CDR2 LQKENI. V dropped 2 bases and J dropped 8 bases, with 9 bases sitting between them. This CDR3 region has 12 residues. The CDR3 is CASSPNRREAFF. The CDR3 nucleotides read TGTGCCAGCTCACCAAACAGGCGCGAAGCTTTCTTT.

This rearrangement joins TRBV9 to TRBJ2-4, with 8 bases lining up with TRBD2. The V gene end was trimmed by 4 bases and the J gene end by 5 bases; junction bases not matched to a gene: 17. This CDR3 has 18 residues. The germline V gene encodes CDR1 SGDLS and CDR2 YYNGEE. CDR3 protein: CASSSKGVSGAGENIQYF. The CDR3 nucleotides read TGTGCCAGCAGCTCTAAGGGGGTTAGCGGGGCTGGGGAAAACATTCAGTACTTC.

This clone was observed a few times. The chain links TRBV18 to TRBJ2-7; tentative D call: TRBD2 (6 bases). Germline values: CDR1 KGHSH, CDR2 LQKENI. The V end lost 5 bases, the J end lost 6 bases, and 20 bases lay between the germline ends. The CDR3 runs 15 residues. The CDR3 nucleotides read TGTGCCAGCTCAAGGAGTAGCACGGGAGATGGCGAGCAGTACTTC. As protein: CASSRSSTGDGEQYF.

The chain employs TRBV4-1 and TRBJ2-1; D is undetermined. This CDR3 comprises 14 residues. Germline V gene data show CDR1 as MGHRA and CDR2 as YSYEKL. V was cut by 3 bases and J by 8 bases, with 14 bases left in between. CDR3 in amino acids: CASSHPGRTHEQFF. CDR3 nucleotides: TGCGCCAGCAGCCACCCAGGACGAACCCATGAGCAGTTCTTC.

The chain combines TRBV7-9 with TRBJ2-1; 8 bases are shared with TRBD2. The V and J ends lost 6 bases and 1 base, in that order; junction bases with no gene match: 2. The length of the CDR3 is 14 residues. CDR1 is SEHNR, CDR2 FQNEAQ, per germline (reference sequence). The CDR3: CASSSSGSYNEQFF. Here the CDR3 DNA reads TGTGCCAGCAGTTCTAGCGGGTCCTACAATGAGCAGTTCTTC. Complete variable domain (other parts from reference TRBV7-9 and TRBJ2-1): DTGVSQNPRHKITKRGQNVTFRCDPISEHNRLYWYRQTLGQGPEFLTYFQNEAQLEKSRLLSDRFSAERPKGSFSTLEIQRTEQGDSAMYLCASSSSGSYNEQFFGPGTRLTVL.

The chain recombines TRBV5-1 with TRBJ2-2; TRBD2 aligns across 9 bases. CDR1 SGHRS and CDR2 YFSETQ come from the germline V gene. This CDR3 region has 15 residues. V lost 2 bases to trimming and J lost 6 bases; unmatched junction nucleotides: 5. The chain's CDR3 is CASSFGTSHPGELFF. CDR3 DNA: TGCGCCAGCAGCTTTGGGACTAGCCATCCCGGGGAGCTGTTTTTT.

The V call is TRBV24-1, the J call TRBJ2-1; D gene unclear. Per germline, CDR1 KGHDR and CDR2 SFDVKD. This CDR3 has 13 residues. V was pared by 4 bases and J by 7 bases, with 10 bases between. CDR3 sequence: CATSDSHLNEQFF. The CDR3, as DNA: TGTGCCACCAGTGACTCCCACCTTAATGAGCAGTTCTTC.